This is a list of T cell receptor beta chains from one sample in a study of neurological immune-mediated disorders. TCRdb re-derived calls from the 5' RACE reads in MiXCR, one entry per CDR3 protein. The top ten hold approximately 3.4% of the sample, which has just under 60,000 distinct CDR3 sequences, roughly 3.5% seen once. Source material: PBMCs. The receptors were sampled from a woman in her twenties or thirties with multiple sclerosis. The CDR3 runs from the conserved cysteine through the conserved F or W. Fields, in order: D gene, V gene, J gene, clone size, CDR3 DNA, CDR3 protein. A D gene is named only where the DNA matches it firmly. A clone size is listed for some rows: how often the clone was seen (once, few, many), or a class if it is expanded.

-	TRBV11-2	TRBJ2-7	many	TGTGCCAGCAGCTTCGGGAAGGCTTCCTACGAGCAGTACTTC	CASSFGKASYEQYF
TRBD2	TRBV5-1	TRBJ2-3	-	TGCGCCAGCAGCTTGGCAGTTCTAGCGGGAGGGCAAACAACGGATACGCAGTATTTT	CASSLAVLAGGQTTDTQYF
-	TRBV14	TRBJ1-1	many	TGTGCCAGCAGCCAGACCCAAGAGCCTGAAGCTTTCTTT	CASSQTQEPEAFF
TRBD2	TRBV6-5	TRBJ2-2	many	TGTGCCAGCAGTTACCCAGGACTAGCGGGAGGACGAACCGGGGAGCTGTTTTTT	CASSYPGLAGGRTGELFF
TRBD2	TRBV12-3/TRBV12-4	TRBJ2-1	few	TGTGCCAGCAGTGGGGGACTAGCGGGAAGGAGTGAGCAGTTCTTC	CASSGGLAGRSEQFF
TRBD1	TRBV7-9	TRBJ2-7	many	TGTGCCAGCAGCTTAGTCGGCAGGGGGCGCGGTAAGCAGTACTTC	CASSLVGRGRGKQYF
-	TRBV24-1	TRBJ1-1	many	TGTGCCACCAGTGATTCAGGATCATTTGCTGAAGCTTTCTTT	CATSDSGSFAEAFF
TRBD1	TRBV20-1	TRBJ2-4	many	TGCAGTGCCCTCCCAGGGGGAGTCATTCAGTACTTC	CSALPGGVIQYF
-	TRBV12-3/TRBV12-4	TRBJ2-2	many	TGTGCCAGCACCATTTTAAAAACCGGGGAGCTGTTTTTT	CASTILKTGELFF
-	TRBV12-3/TRBV12-4	TRBJ2-6	few	TGTGCCAGCAGTTTTGGCGGGACTGGGGCCAACGTCCTGACTTTC	CASSFGGTGANVLTF
-	TRBV10-3	TRBJ1-2	many	TGTGCCATCAGTCCTACAGCCACCTATGGCTACACCTTC	CAISPTATYGYTF
TRBD2	TRBV5-1	TRBJ2-1	many	TGCGCCAGCAGCAAGCGGGGGGCCGACTACAATGAGCAGTTCTTC	CASSKRGADYNEQFF
-	TRBV15	TRBJ1-1	many	TGTGCCACCAGCAGAGGGGACCTACAGGAACTGATGAACACTGAAGCTTTCTTT	CATSRGDLQELMNTEAFF
-	TRBV11-2	TRBJ1-5	few	TGTGCCAGCAGCACGTCAGGTTCCAATCAGCCCCAGAATTTT	CASSTSGSNQPQNF
-	TRBV5-1	TRBJ2-7	few	TGCGCCAGCAGTTCTCAGAAGGGTTACGAGCAGTACTTC	CASSSQKGYEQYF
TRBD2	TRBV9	TRBJ2-7	many	TGTGCCAGCAGCGTAGAAGCGGGGCTAAGCGAGCAGTACTTC	CASSVEAGLSEQYF
-	TRBV6-5	TRBJ2-3	many	TGTGCCAGCACCACCGGAGGGGGTACAGGTACGCAGTATTTT	CASTTGGGTGTQYF
-	TRBV5-6	TRBJ1-5	many	TGTGCCAGCAGCTTGTGGCAGAGCAATCAGCCCCAGAATTTT	CASSLWQSNQPQNF
TRBD1	TRBV14	TRBJ1-1	few	TGTGCCAGCAGCACAGGGGGTAGGATGGCTTTCTTT	CASSTGGRMAFF
-	TRBV6-6	TRBJ2-5	many	TGTGCCAGCAGTTACTCGAACGCAGGTCTAGAGGAGACCCAGTACTTC	CASSYSNAGLEETQYF
TRBD2	TRBV5-1	TRBJ2-1	few	TGCGCCAGCAGCCCTAGATTCGGACTAGCGGAAACCCACTCCTACAATGAGCAGTTCTTC	CASSPRFGLAETHSYNEQFF
-	TRBV25-1	TRBJ2-6	many	TGTGCCAGCAGATCTCAATCTGGGGCCAACGTCCTGACTTTC	CASRSQSGANVLTF
-	TRBV6-6	TRBJ1-4	many	TGTGCCAGCACCCTGGGTAGGGGAAATGAAAAACTGTTTTTT	CASTLGRGNEKLFF
TRBD2	TRBV7-9	TRBJ2-5	many	TGTGCCAGCAGCTTAGTATCGGGAGGGTACCAAGAGACCCAGTACTTC	CASSLVSGGYQETQYF